Below, 23 T cell receptor beta chains from the same sample are listed, as sequenced in a study of control samples from healthy donors and cancer patients. The method was immunoSEQ multiplex PCR; TCRdb's version includes in-frame clones alone and lacks a portion of them. The sample shows about 86,000 clones, 85% to 95% of them seen only once. Sequencing was done on a sample of blood. Receptors originate from a woman between 25 and 40 years old in good health.

The chain carries TRBV3-1 (or the pseudogene TRBV3-2) and TRBJ2-3; a possible D gene is TRBD2 (6 bases). CDR1 and CDR2 (germline): LGHDT, YNNKEL (reference sequence). V dropped 1 base and J dropped 3 bases, with 11 bases sitting between them. The CDR3 is 15 amino acids. CDR3 loop: CASSQGVLATDTQYF. The CDR3 region has the DNA TGTGCCAGCAGCCAAGGAGTACTAGCAACAGATACGCAGTATTTT.

A single count supports this clone. The J gene is TRBJ2-7, the V gene TRBV19; 13 bases match TRBD2. Germline V gene lookup returns CDR1 LNHDA and CDR2 SQIVND (reference sequence). J was trimmed by 3 bases and V by 6 bases; bases with no gene match: 8. The CDR3 loop spans 16 amino acids. The CDR3 nucleotides are TGTGCCAGTAGCCCAAGACTAGCGGGGGGTTACTACGAGCAGTACTTC. Residues: CASSPRLAGGYYEQYF.

CDR3 loop: CASSQLDRGRNQPQHF. In nucleotides, the CDR3 is TGTGCCAGCAGTCAGCTGGACAGGGGACGTAATCAGCCCCAGCATTTT. The chain has TRBV6-6 and TRBJ1-5, with 9 positions matching TRBD1. Looked up from germline, CDR1 is MNHNY and CDR2 is SVGAGI (reference sequence). Losses at the gene ends were 5 bases for V and 4 bases for J; bases not matched to a gene: 9. The CDR3 runs 16 residues.

Only a few counts were recorded for this clone. The chain carries TRBV6-2 or TRBV6-3 and TRBJ2-5; 10 nucleotides align to TRBD1. V dropped 4 bases and J dropped 5; count of bases not matched to a gene: 7. From germline, CDR1 is MNHEY and CDR2 SVGEGT. CDR3 length: 15 residues. CDR3 sequence: CASSSDRGLAETQYF. The CDR3 bases are TGTGCCAGCAGTTCAGACAGGGGGCTGGCGGAGACCCAGTACTTC.

The chain links TRBV27 to TRBJ1-4; possible D gene TRBD1, 5 bases. Germline V gives CDR1 MNHEY, CDR2 SMNVEV (reference sequence). V lost 1 base, J lost 13 bases, and 13 bases lay in between. The CDR3 totals 13 residues. CDR3 sequence reads: CASSLFHGAGLFF. The CDR3 coding sequence is TGTGCCAGCAGTTTATTCCACGGGGCTGGACTGTTTTTT.

The chain employs TRBV18 and TRBJ2-7, with D possibly being TRBD1 (5 bases). CDR1 is KGHSH and CDR2 is LQKENI in the germline V gene. CDR3 length: 16 amino acids. V lost 4 bases, J lost 0 bases, and 16 bases lay in between. CDR3: CASSQGQDRYSYEQYF. CDR3 sequence (DNA): TGTGCCAGCTCACAGGGGCAGGATAGGTACTCCTACGAGCAGTACTTC.

The J gene is TRBJ2-2, the V gene TRBV5-6; either TRBD1 or TRBD2 may fit D (5 bases each). The V gene's germline CDR1 is SGHDT and CDR2 YYEEEE. Trimming removed 1 base from V and 0 bases from J, with 13 bases in between. The CDR3 totals 17 residues. The CDR3 DNA is TGTGCCAGCAGCTTGATGGGGGAGATTTCGAACACCGGGGAGCTGTTTTTT. Translating gives CASSLMGEISNTGELFF.

This chain uses TRBV15 with TRBJ2-2, with TRBD2 identical over 9 bases. The CDR3 sequence is 18 residues long. V trimming: 6 bases; J trimming: 6 bases; junction bases outside the gene matches: 17. CDR1 and CDR2 (germline): LNHNV, YYDKDF (reference sequence). CDR3 amino acids: CATRKGGVAGGPAGELFF. The CDR3 bases are TGTGCCACCAGAAAAGGGGGCGTGGCGGGGGGGCCCGCCGGGGAGCTGTTTTTT.

V and J are TRBV30 and TRBJ2-3; 8 bases align to TRBD2. The CDR3 loop spans 22 amino acids. The V and J ends lost 1 base and 0 bases, in that order; junction bases with no gene match: 24. CDR1 and CDR2 from the germline V gene are GTSNPN and SVGIG (reference sequence). CDR3 nucleotides: TGTGCCTGGAGTGGCGTCCTTCCTTCTCTTAATCCGGGGGGGCCCAGCACAGATACGCAGTATTTT. Translating gives CAWSGVLPSLNPGGPSTDTQYF.

This sequence joins TRBV6-5 and TRBJ2-7; 7 bases are shared with TRBD1. V trimming: 6 bases; J trimming: 5 bases; junction bases outside the gene matches: 10. This CDR3 is built from 14 residues. CDR1 and CDR2 (germline): MNHEY, SVGAGI. The CDR3 loop reads CASRPDRAAHEQYF. In nucleotides, the CDR3 is TGTGCCAGCAGGCCTGACAGGGCCGCTCACGAGCAGTACTTC.

The rearrangement uses TRBV15 and TRBJ2-5; D is perhaps TRBD1 (6 bases). CDR1 is LNHNV and CDR2 is YYDKDF in the germline V gene (reference sequence). Deletions cut 0 bases from V and 5 bases from J, with 10 bases between. The CDR3 sequence is 14 residues long. The CDR3 coding sequence is TGTGCCACCAGCAGAGACACAGGGCTGGAGACCCAGTACTTC. This codes for CATSRDTGLETQYF. The variable domain in full, with the rest retrieved from reference TRBV15 and TRBJ2-5, is DAMVIQNPRYQVTQFGKPVTLSCSQTLNHNVMYWYQQKSSQAPKLLFHYYDKDFNNEADTPDNFQSRRPNTSFCFLDIRSPGLGDTAMYLCATSRDTGLETQYFGPGTRLLVL.

The rearrangement joins TRBV6-1 to TRBJ1-4; 9 bases align to TRBD1. Germline V gene data show CDR1 as MNHNS and CDR2 as SASEGT. The junction had 3 bases not matched to a gene; V was cut back by 0 bases and J by 7 bases. The CDR3 has 15 amino acids. The CDR3 sequence is CASSEAGTGLEKLFF. The CDR3 DNA reads as TGTGCCAGCAGTGAAGCCGGGACAGGGCTTGAAAAACTGTTTTTT.

The V call is TRBV27, the J call TRBJ1-1; D remains unclear. Trimming stripped 2 bases from V and 2 bases from J, with 12 bases between. Germline-derived CDR1 and CDR2 are MNHEY and SMNVEV (reference sequence). CDR3 length: 15 residues. This CDR3 reads CASSLSSALNTEAFF. The CDR3 region has the DNA TGTGCCAGCAGTTTAAGTTCCGCATTAAACACTGAAGCTTTCTTT.

Details on this clone: A read error may produce the germline difference seen at one junction end. The chain has TRBV7-7 and TRBJ1-2; D call uncertain. This CDR3 comprises 15 residues. Germline CDR1 SSHAT, CDR2 FNYEAQ (reference sequence). As DNA, the CDR3 is TGTGCTAGCAGCCCCGGACTTAATAGTGGCTATGGCTACACCTTC. Its protein is CASSPGLNSGYGYTF.

This chain connects TRBV19 to TRBJ2-2; D ambiguous. Deletions cut 6 bases from V and 3 bases from J, with 8 bases between. The germline V gene has CDR1 LNHDA and CDR2 SQIVND (reference sequence). The CDR3 length is 13 residues. This CDR3 reads CASSPTDTGELFF. The CDR3 nucleotides read TGTGCCAGTAGCCCGACGGACACCGGGGAGCTGTTTTTT.

This clone was picked up one time. V gene TRBV9 combines with J gene TRBJ1-4; D gene ambiguous. CDR3 size: 14 residues. Trimming took off 4 bases at V and 8 bases at J, with 15 bases between the two ends. The germline CDR1 and CDR2 sequences are SGDLS and YYNGEE. The CDR3 region has the DNA TGTGCCAGCAGCCCCGATATAGCTGGGGAAAAACTGTTTTTT. Amino acid sequence: CASSPDIAGEKLFF.

The chain carries TRBV10-1 and TRBJ2-1; D might be TRBD1 or TRBD2, each matching 5 bases. The CDR3 covers 15 residues. Germline V gives CDR1 WNHNN, CDR2 SYGVQD (reference sequence). V lost 10 bases to trimming and J lost 0 bases, with 16 bases between them. Written as DNA, the CDR3 is TGCGCCACCCCCTGGGGACGGAGCTCCTACAATGAGCAGTTCTTC. This encodes CATPWGRSSYNEQFF.

V is TRBV30 and J is TRBJ2-5, with 15 bases matching TRBD2. Germline V lookup: CDR1 GTSNPN, CDR2 SVGIG (reference sequence). This CDR3 has 19 amino acids. Trimming took 3 bases from V and 0 from J; bases not matched to a gene: 11. The CDR3 bases are TGTGCCTGGAGCCCGGGACTAGCGGGGGGCCTACCCCACCAAGAGACCCAGTACTTC. This translates into CAWSPGLAGGLPHQETQYF.

V gene TRBV3-1 (or the pseudogene TRBV3-2) combines with J gene TRBJ1-3; no clear D. Trimming left V 1 base short and J 8 bases short, with 6 bases between. The CDR3 spans 12 residues. Germline loops: CDR1 LGHDT, CDR2 YNNKEL (reference sequence). The CDR3 region has the DNA TGTGCCAGCAGCCAAGTAGGGCACACCATATATTTT. This codes for CASSQVGHTIYF.

The chain carries TRBV29-1 and TRBJ1-4; D unclear. The CDR3 has 12 amino acids. Germline V gives CDR1 SQVTM, CDR2 ANQGSEA. CDR3 protein: CIAEADNEKLFF. The CDR3 DNA reads as TGCATCGCAGAGGCGGATAATGAAAAACTGTTTTTT. The full variable domain, completed using reference TRBV29-1 and TRBJ1-4, is SAVISQKPSRDICQRGTSLTIQCQVDSQVTMMFWYRQQPGQSLTLIATANQGSEATYESGFVIDKFPISRPNLTFSTLTVSNMSPEDSSIYLCIAEADNEKLFFGSGTQLSVL.

There are a few counts of this clone. This rearrangement joins TRBV5-1 to TRBJ2-7; D is possibly TRBD1 (6 bases). V lost 3 bases and J lost 4, with 20 bases in between. CDR1 is SGHRS and CDR2 is YFSETQ in the germline V gene. This CDR3 spans 16 amino acids. The CDR3 region is CASSSSGTPGPYEQYF. Written as DNA, the CDR3 is TGCGCCAGCAGCTCCTCCGGGACACCTGGGCCATACGAGCAGTACTTC.

This rearrangement joins TRBV6-5 to TRBJ1-2; 7 nucleotides line up with TRBD1. V lost 5 bases and J lost 2; bases outside the gene matches: 5. CDR1 MNHEY and CDR2 SVGAGI come from the germline V gene. The CDR3 totals 14 residues. CDR3 DNA: TGTGCCAGCAGTCGGGACAGTAAGAACTATGGCTACACCTTC. Translation: CASSRDSKNYGYTF.

The V call is TRBV2, the J call TRBJ1-1, with D hard to call. The CDR3 is 16 amino acids. The ends were cut back, 5 bases at V and 4 bases at J, with 20 bases in the middle. The germline V gene has CDR1 SNHLY and CDR2 FYNNEI. The DNA for the CDR3 is TGTGCCAGCAGTATAGGGTGGTCTGTCGGTAGCACTGAAGCTTTCTTT. Translated: CASSIGWSVGSTEAFF.